The rows below give T cell receptor beta chains drawn from one sample of a study of blood T cells in healthy people across ages. Each CDR3 protein is one row after TCRdb ran MiXCR on the 5' RACE reads. The table has hundreds of thousands of distinct CDR3 sequences, around 52% seen once. Sequencing was done on a sample of blood. These receptors were collected from a woman of 80 years or more in good health. Both conserved end residues are part of each CDR3. The order of the fields is D gene, clone size, CDR3 length, J gene, V gene, CDR3 DNA, CDR3 protein. D genes are given only for firm matches. Size values are once, few and many counts, or a class for expanded clones, and some rows have none.

D: -
size: -
length: 14
J: TRBJ1-1
V: TRBV7-9
DNA: TGTGCCAGCAGCTTAGCTGTTCAGAACACTGAAGCTTTCTTT
CDR3: CASSLAVQNTEAFF

D: -
size: once
length: 12
J: TRBJ2-5
V: TRBV6-2/TRBV6-3
DNA: TGTGCCAGCAGTTACGCCACCTACGGGCAGTACTTC
CDR3: CASSYATYGQYF

D: -
size: -
length: 19
J: TRBJ2-6
V: TRBV7-9
DNA: TGTGCCAGCAGCTTATGGGGCAGGGAAGGAGAGTTGGGGGCCAACGTCCTGACTTTC
CDR3: CASSLWGREGELGANVLTF

D: TRBD1
size: -
length: 14
J: TRBJ1-2
V: TRBV6-2/TRBV6-3
DNA: TGTGCCAGCAGTCTCGCAGGGGGCGCCTCTGGCTACACCTTC
CDR3: CASSLAGGASGYTF

D: -
size: many
length: 14
J: TRBJ2-5
V: TRBV7-9
DNA: TGTGCCAGCAGCTTTTGGACTATCGCAGAGACCCAGTACTTC
CDR3: CASSFWTIAETQYF

D: -
size: -
length: 15
J: TRBJ1-5
V: TRBV15
DNA: TGTGCCACCAGCAGAGAGGTGGCTGGCAATCAGCCCCAGCATTTT
CDR3: CATSREVAGNQPQHF

D: TRBD2
size: many
length: 13
J: TRBJ2-3
V: TRBV20-1
DNA: TGCAGTGCTGGTAGGCGGGAGGCAGATACGCAGTATTTT
CDR3: CSAGRREADTQYF

D: TRBD2
size: -
length: 17
J: TRBJ2-1
V: TRBV12-3/TRBV12-4
DNA: TGTGCCAGCAGTTCCCCGTCGGTAGCGGGACTGGAGAATGAGCAGTTCTTC
CDR3: CASSSPSVAGLENEQFF

D: -
size: many
length: 14
J: TRBJ2-1
V: TRBV24-1
DNA: TGTGCCACCAGTGGGTGGGGAACCTACAATGAGCAGTTCTTC
CDR3: CATSGWGTYNEQFF

D: -
size: many
length: 13
J: TRBJ2-1
V: TRBV20-1
DNA: TGCAGTGCCGGGGTACCACAATACAATGAGCAGTTCTTC
CDR3: CSAGVPQYNEQFF

D: -
size: many
length: 14
J: TRBJ1-2
V: TRBV7-2
DNA: TGTGCCAGCAGCTTACGGAGCCAGGGGAATGGCTACACCTTC
CDR3: CASSLRSQGNGYTF

D: TRBD2
size: few
length: 15
J: TRBJ2-3
V: TRBV27
DNA: TGTGCCAGCAGTTGGTCGGGACTAGCAGGAGATACGCAGTATTTT
CDR3: CASSWSGLAGDTQYF

D: -
size: -
length: 19
J: TRBJ2-5
V: TRBV4-1
DNA: TGCGCCAGCAGCCAACCCAAACTCAACAGCGGAGCCCCCGGTGAGACCCAGTACTTC
CDR3: CASSQPKLNSGAPGETQYF

D: -
size: many
length: 16
J: TRBJ2-3
V: TRBV4-1
DNA: TGCGCCAGCAGCCAAGAGGTTACTACTAGCACAGATACGCAGTATTTT
CDR3: CASSQEVTTSTDTQYF

D: -
size: -
length: 12
J: TRBJ2-1
V: TRBV5-1
DNA: TGCGCCAGCAGCTTGGATGGAGGGTATAGGTTCTTC
CDR3: CASSLDGGYRFF

D: -
size: -
length: 15
J: TRBJ1-2
V: TRBV3-1
DNA: TGTGCCAGCAGCCTAATAGGGGGAGGGACCTATGGCTACACCTTC
CDR3: CASSLIGGGTYGYTF

D: -
size: -
length: 15
J: TRBJ2-7
V: TRBV20-1
DNA: TGCAGTGCTATAGAGATCGGGGAACTCTCCTACGAGCAGTACTTC
CDR3: CSAIEIGELSYEQYF

D: TRBD2
size: -
length: 15
J: TRBJ2-1
V: TRBV2
DNA: TGTGCCAGCAGTTTCGAGCGGGGGACGTACAATGAGCAGTTCTTC
CDR3: CASSFERGTYNEQFF

D: TRBD2
size: many
length: 19
J: TRBJ2-3
V: TRBV6-5
DNA: TGTGCCAGCAGTTACTCTATTCCAACGACTAGCGGAGGGGCAGATACGCAGTATTTT
CDR3: CASSYSIPTTSGGADTQYF

D: TRBD2
size: many
length: 16
J: TRBJ2-5
V: TRBV5-1
DNA: TGCGCCAGCAGCTTCAATCCAGCGGGAGAACAAGAGACCCAGTACTTC
CDR3: CASSFNPAGEQETQYF

D: -
size: -
length: 14
J: TRBJ1-6
V: TRBV7-9
DNA: TGTGCCAGCAGCCGGGGTGTCGATAGATCACCCCTCCACTTT
CDR3: CASSRGVDRSPLHF

D: -
size: many
length: 13
J: TRBJ2-3
V: TRBV29-1
DNA: TGCAGCGTTTGGTCGGTAGTGGCAGATACGCAGTATTTT
CDR3: CSVWSVVADTQYF

D: TRBD2
size: -
length: 14
J: TRBJ2-1
V: TRBV20-1
DNA: TGCAGTGCTAGCGCCGGGACTAGTTCAAATGAGCAGTTCTTC
CDR3: CSASAGTSSNEQFF

D: -
size: -
length: 18
J: TRBJ2-3
V: TRBV6-5
DNA: TGTGCCAGCAGTTACTCGAACGGGGTGGCTCGTGCTACAGATACGCAGTATTTT
CDR3: CASSYSNGVARATDTQYF

D: -
size: -
length: 13
J: TRBJ2-7
V: TRBV5-1
DNA: TGCGCCTGCAGTACAGGGAATAAGGACGAGCAGTACTTC
CDR3: CACSTGNKDEQYF

D: TRBD1
size: many
length: 13
J: TRBJ1-1
V: TRBV20-1
DNA: TGCAGTGCTGGGACAGTCATGAACACTGAAGCTTTCTTT
CDR3: CSAGTVMNTEAFF

D: TRBD1
size: -
length: 17
J: TRBJ1-1
V: TRBV7-2
DNA: TGTGCCAGCAGCCTCCGGACAGGAAGGAGGATGAACACTGAAGCTTTCTTT
CDR3: CASSLRTGRRMNTEAFF

D: TRBD1
size: many
length: 12
J: TRBJ2-7
V: TRBV12-3/TRBV12-4
DNA: TGTGCCAGCAGCAATACAGGGGACGAGCAGTACTTC
CDR3: CASSNTGDEQYF

D: -
size: -
length: 15
J: TRBJ2-5
V: TRBV3-1
DNA: TGTGCCAGCAGCCATCGGGGGAGATACCAAGAGACCCAGTACTTC
CDR3: CASSHRGRYQETQYF

D: -
size: -
length: 14
J: TRBJ1-1
V: TRBV7-8
DNA: TGTGCCAGCAGCTTAAGGTTCCTAAACACTGAAGCTTTCTTT
CDR3: CASSLRFLNTEAFF

D: -
size: -
length: 15
J: TRBJ1-5
V: TRBV9
DNA: TGTGCCAGCAGCCCTCAGCCAGATAGCAATCAGCCCCAGCATTTT
CDR3: CASSPQPDSNQPQHF

D: -
size: -
length: 12
J: TRBJ2-1
V: TRBV29-1
DNA: TGCAGCGTTGAAGGTGGGCTAGTAGAGCAGTTCTTC
CDR3: CSVEGGLVEQFF

D: TRBD2
size: many
length: 13
J: TRBJ2-3
V: TRBV29-1
DNA: TGCAGCGCCGGACCGGGAGGCAGGGATACGCAGTATTTT
CDR3: CSAGPGGRDTQYF

D: -
size: -
length: 11
J: TRBJ2-1
V: TRBV29-1
DNA: TGCAGCCTTGGACACCTTGGTGAGCAGTTCTTC
CDR3: CSLGHLGEQFF

D: -
size: many
length: 14
J: TRBJ2-3
V: TRBV12-3/TRBV12-4
DNA: TGTGCCAGCAGTTCAGGGGTGGAGGGAGATACGCAGTATTTT
CDR3: CASSSGVEGDTQYF

D: TRBD1
size: -
length: 14
J: TRBJ2-5
V: TRBV7-9
DNA: TGTGCCAGCAGCGTCCGACAGGGGGTGGAGACCCAGTACTTC
CDR3: CASSVRQGVETQYF

D: -
size: -
length: 15
J: TRBJ2-1
V: TRBV20-1
DNA: TGCAGTGCTAGCTTGGTCAGCAACTCCTACAATGAGCAGTTCTTC
CDR3: CSASLVSNSYNEQFF

D: -
size: -
length: 16
J: TRBJ2-5
V: TRBV11-2
DNA: TGTGCCAGCGGCCCCCATCCAGCGGGCGCCCCAGAGACCCAGTACTTC
CDR3: CASGPHPAGAPETQYF

D: TRBD2
size: many
length: 14
J: TRBJ2-1
V: TRBV9
DNA: TGTGCCAGCAGCGGGACTAGCGGAAACAATGAGCAGTTCTTC
CDR3: CASSGTSGNNEQFF

D: TRBD2
size: many
length: 15
J: TRBJ2-1
V: TRBV6-5
DNA: TGTGCCAGCAGTTTCTCGGCGGGGGGGGGGAATGAGCAGTTCTTC
CDR3: CASSFSAGGGNEQFF

D: TRBD1
size: -
length: 14
J: TRBJ2-3
V: TRBV27
DNA: TGTGCCAGCAGTTGGCGGACAGGGACAGATACGCAGTATTTT
CDR3: CASSWRTGTDTQYF

D: -
size: few
length: 12
J: TRBJ1-4
V: TRBV20-1
DNA: TGCAGTGCGGGGGACGGTAATGAAAAACTGTTTTTT
CDR3: CSAGDGNEKLFF

D: -
size: -
length: 12
J: TRBJ1-1
V: TRBV24-1
DNA: TGTGCCACCAGTGATTTAGACACTGAAGCTTTCTTT
CDR3: CATSDLDTEAFF

D: -
size: -
length: 13
J: TRBJ2-1
V: TRBV5-1
DNA: TGCGCCAGCGCCCCCGACAGATCCTACGAGCAGTTCTTC
CDR3: CASAPDRSYEQFF

D: -
size: -
length: 14
J: TRBJ2-5
V: TRBV7-2
DNA: TGTGCCAGCAGTCCAAGCGGGCCTGGGGAGACCCAGTACTTC
CDR3: CASSPSGPGETQYF

D: -
size: many
length: 13
J: TRBJ1-5
V: TRBV2
DNA: TGTGCCAGCAATTTAGGGCAGAATCAGCCCCAGCATTTT
CDR3: CASNLGQNQPQHF

D: -
size: -
length: 10
J: TRBJ2-1
V: TRBV20-1
DNA: TGCAGTGCTCAAGATATGAAGCAGTTCTTC
CDR3: CSAQDMKQFF

D: -
size: -
length: 14
J: TRBJ2-7
V: TRBV7-2
DNA: TGTGCCAGCTCCCGGGAGCGCAACAACTACGAGCAGTACTTC
CDR3: CASSRERNNYEQYF

D: -
size: -
length: 14
J: TRBJ1-2
V: TRBV15
DNA: TGTGCCACCAGCAGAGATCTTGCCTCCCAAGGCTACACCTTC
CDR3: CATSRDLASQGYTF

D: -
size: -
length: 14
J: TRBJ2-5
V: TRBV7-6
DNA: TGTGCCAGTACCGAATGGGGTAAAGGAGAGACCCAGTACTTC
CDR3: CASTEWGKGETQYF

D: -
size: many
length: 13
J: TRBJ2-5
V: TRBV6-6
DNA: TGTGCCAGCAGTTTTACCCTATCGGGGACCCAGTACTTC
CDR3: CASSFTLSGTQYF

D: -
size: few
length: 13
J: TRBJ2-7
V: TRBV3-1
DNA: TGTGCCAGCAGCCAAAGGGGGGCATACGAGCAGTACTTC
CDR3: CASSQRGAYEQYF

D: -
size: few
length: 13
J: TRBJ1-1
V: TRBV7-2
DNA: TGTGCCAGCAGCTTAGCCGGAGACAGTGAAGCTTTCTTT
CDR3: CASSLAGDSEAFF

D: -
size: many
length: 13
J: TRBJ2-4
V: TRBV20-1
DNA: TGCAGTGCTAGAGAGGGCCTAAAAAACATTCAGTACTTC
CDR3: CSAREGLKNIQYF

D: -
size: -
length: 14
J: TRBJ1-1
V: TRBV20-1
DNA: TGCAGTGCGCCGGCGGTTAGGGTTGGGACTGAAGCTTTCTTT
CDR3: CSAPAVRVGTEAFF

D: -
size: -
length: 15
J: TRBJ1-4
V: TRBV5-1
DNA: TGCGCCAGCAGCCGCAACGGGGCAGGGTCTGAAAAACTGTTTTTT
CDR3: CASSRNGAGSEKLFF

D: -
size: few
length: 16
J: TRBJ2-2
V: TRBV11-2
DNA: TGTGCCAGCAGCTCAAGGGGCTCGCGAGGCACCGGGGAGCTGTTTTTT
CDR3: CASSSRGSRGTGELFF